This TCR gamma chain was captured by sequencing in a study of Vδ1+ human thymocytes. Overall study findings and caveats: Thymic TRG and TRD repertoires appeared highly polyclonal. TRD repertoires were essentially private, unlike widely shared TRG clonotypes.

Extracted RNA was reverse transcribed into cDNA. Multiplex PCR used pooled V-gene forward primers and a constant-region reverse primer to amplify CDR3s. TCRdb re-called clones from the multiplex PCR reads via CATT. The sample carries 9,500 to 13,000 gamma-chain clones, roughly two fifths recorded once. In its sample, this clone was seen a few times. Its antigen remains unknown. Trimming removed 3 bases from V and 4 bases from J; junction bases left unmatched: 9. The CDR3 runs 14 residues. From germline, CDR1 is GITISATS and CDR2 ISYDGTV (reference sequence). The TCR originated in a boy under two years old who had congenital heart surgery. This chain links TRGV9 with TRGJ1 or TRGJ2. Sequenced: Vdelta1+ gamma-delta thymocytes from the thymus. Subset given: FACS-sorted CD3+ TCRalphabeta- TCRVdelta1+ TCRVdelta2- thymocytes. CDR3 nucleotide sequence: TGTGCCTTGTGGGAGTTGTTGGCGTATTATAAGAAACTCTTT. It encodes CALWELLAYYKKLF.